The clone carrying this T cell receptor (beta chain) was counted a few times. The CDR3 end lies 3 residues beyond the end of the read and is filled in from the germline J gene. Produced via immunoSEQ multiplex PCR; TCRdb's table is partial and in-frame only. In total the sample includes about 52,000 clones, none of them seen once. This record belongs to a study of T cell clonality in common variable immunodeficiency. The CDR3 runs 14 residues. Germline assignment: CDR1 SGHAT and CDR2 FQNNGV. V lost 5 bases and J lost 8, with 13 bases in between. The clonotype comes from a person aged 18-70 years in good health. Sequencing used peripheral blood mononuclear cells. The chain has TRBV11-2 and TRBJ1-6, with D unclear. The part of the CDR3 DNA that was read is TGTGCCAGCAGCCTGGGCACAGCCTATTCACCC. This encodes CASSLGTAYSP. The entire CDR3 is CASSLGTAYSPLHF. Variable domain in full (rest from reference TRBV11-2 and TRBJ1-6): EAGVAQSPRYKIIEKRQSVAFWCNPISGHATLYWYQQILGQGPKLLIQFQNNGVVDDSQLPKDRFSAERLKGVDSTLKIQPAKLEDSAVYLCASSLGTAYSPLHFGNGTRLTVT.